Below, one TCR beta chain is given with its context. Its antigen is not known. Healthy bone marrow donors supplied every sample. Germline CDR1 and CDR2: MDHEN and SYDVKM. V shed 2 bases and J 1 base; nucleotides not matched to a gene: 10. The CDR3 sequence is 19 residues long. This sample was included in a study of cytomegalovirus exposure and HLA in healthy donors. Whole-study results and caveats: The study labeled 164 TCR beta chains cytomegalovirus-associated.

The PCR ran on 60 Vbeta and 13 Jbeta primers. In the authors' methods: Later work found tens of millions of unique TCR beta chains, with approximately 12 million shared. Method: immunoSEQ multiplex PCR; TCRdb's copy keeps in-frame clones and lacks some. The V and J calls and clone size were taken over from that table, and D and trimming were inferred from the DNA. Of some 190,000 clones listed, 82% were seen once; the top ten hold less than 2%. The chain carries TRBV28 and TRBJ2-3; 12 bases are shared with TRBD2. The source is a man aged 35 to 55 in good health and CMV-seronegative. The sequenced sample consisted of PBMCs. This CDR3 is CASSLRGLAGLSRTDTQYF. Here the CDR3 DNA reads TGTGCCAGCAGTTTACGGGGACTAGCGGGCTTGTCTCGCACAGATACGCAGTATTTT.